The source of this TCR beta chain is a study of blood T cells in healthy people across ages. Study-level findings and limits: Estimates of total diversity, which came from one million sequenced T cells, were considered to be underestimates. Because sorting was not performed, PBMCs prevented conclusive naive versus antigen-experienced comparison.

A second PCR, run for about 7 to 11 cycles, used a sample-barcoded 5' primer plus a J-beta primer mix. A single record per CDR3 protein comes from TCRdb applying MiXCR to the 5' RACE reads. The sample includes 800,000 to 950,000 distinct CDR3 sequences, under 40% of them seen just once. The CDR3 extends over 13 amino acids. Trimming stripped 0 bases from V and 2 bases from J, with 6 bases between. Germline loops: CDR1 GTSNPN, CDR2 SVGIG (reference sequence). This clonotype was detected a few times. Its antigen is still unknown. This TCR was recovered from a man aged 18-30 years in good health. J is TRBJ2-3 and V is TRBV30, with D hard to call. Sequencing was performed on blood. The CDR3 sequence is CAWSVRVTDTQYF. CDR3 sequence (DNA): TGTGCCTGGAGTGTTAGGGTCACAGATACGCAGTATTTT.